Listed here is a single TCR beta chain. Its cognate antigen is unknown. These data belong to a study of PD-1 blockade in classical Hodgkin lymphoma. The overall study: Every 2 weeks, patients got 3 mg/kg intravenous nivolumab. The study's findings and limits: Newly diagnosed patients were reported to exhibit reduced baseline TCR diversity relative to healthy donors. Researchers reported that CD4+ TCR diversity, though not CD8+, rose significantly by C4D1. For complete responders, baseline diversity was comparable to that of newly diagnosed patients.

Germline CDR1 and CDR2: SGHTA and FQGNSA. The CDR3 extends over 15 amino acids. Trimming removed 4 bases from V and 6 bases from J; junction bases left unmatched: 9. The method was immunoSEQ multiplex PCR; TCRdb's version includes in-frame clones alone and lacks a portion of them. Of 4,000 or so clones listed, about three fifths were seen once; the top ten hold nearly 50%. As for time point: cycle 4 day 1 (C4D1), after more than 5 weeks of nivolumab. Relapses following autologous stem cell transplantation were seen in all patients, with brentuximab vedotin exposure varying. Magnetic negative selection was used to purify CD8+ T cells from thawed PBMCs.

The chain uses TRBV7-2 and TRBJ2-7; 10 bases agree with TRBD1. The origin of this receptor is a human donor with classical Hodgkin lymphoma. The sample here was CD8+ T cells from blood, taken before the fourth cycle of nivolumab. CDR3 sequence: CASSSARDRGTEQYF. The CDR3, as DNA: TGTGCCAGCAGCTCGGCCCGGGACAGGGGTACCGAGCAGTACTTC.